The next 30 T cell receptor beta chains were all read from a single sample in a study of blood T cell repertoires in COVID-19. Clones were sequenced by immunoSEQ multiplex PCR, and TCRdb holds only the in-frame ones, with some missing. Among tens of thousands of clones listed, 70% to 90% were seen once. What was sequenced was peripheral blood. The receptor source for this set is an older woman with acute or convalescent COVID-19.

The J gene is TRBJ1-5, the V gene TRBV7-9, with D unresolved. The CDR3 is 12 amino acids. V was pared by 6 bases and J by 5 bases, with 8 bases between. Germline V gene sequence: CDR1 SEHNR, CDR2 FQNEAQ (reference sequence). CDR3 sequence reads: CASREGDQPQHF. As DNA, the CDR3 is TGTGCCAGCAGAGAGGGTGATCAGCCCCAGCATTTT.

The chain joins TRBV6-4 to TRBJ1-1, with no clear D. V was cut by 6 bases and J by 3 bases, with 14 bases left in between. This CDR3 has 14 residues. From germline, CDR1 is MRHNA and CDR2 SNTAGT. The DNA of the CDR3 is TGTGCCAGCAGCCTAACCGGGGAGGACACTGAAGCTTTCTTT. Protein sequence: CASSLTGEDTEAFF.

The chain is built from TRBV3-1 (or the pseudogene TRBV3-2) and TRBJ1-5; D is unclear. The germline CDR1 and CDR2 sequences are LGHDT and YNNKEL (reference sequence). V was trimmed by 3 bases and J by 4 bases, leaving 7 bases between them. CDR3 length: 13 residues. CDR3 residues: CASSQGPNQPQHF. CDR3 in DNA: TGTGCCAGCAGCCAGGGCCCAAATCAGCCCCAGCATTTT.

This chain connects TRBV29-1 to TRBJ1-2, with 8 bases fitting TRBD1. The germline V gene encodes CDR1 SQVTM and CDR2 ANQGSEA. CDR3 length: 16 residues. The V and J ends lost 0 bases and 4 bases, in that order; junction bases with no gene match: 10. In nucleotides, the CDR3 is TGCAGCGTTGAAGATATTCCGGGACAGGTTATCTATGGCTACACCTTC. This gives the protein CSVEDIPGQVIYGYTF.

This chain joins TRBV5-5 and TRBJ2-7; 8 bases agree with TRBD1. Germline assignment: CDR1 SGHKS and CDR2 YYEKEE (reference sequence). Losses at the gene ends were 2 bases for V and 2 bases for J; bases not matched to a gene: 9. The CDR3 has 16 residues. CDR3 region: CASSFPKPTGAYEQYF. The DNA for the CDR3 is TGTGCCAGCAGCTTTCCCAAACCGACAGGGGCCTACGAGCAGTACTTC.

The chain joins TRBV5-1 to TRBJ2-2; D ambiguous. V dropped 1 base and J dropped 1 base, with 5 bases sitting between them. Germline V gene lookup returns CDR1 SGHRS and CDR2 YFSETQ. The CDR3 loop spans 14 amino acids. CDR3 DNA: TGCGCCAGCAGCTTGTTCGGGAACACCGGGGAGCTGTTTTTT. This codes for CASSLFGNTGELFF.

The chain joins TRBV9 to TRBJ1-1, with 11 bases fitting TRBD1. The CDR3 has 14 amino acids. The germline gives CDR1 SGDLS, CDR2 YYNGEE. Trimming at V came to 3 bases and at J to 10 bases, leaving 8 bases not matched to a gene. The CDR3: CASSAPDRGLAAFF. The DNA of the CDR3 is TGTGCCAGCAGCGCCCCGGACAGGGGGCTGGCAGCTTTCTTT.

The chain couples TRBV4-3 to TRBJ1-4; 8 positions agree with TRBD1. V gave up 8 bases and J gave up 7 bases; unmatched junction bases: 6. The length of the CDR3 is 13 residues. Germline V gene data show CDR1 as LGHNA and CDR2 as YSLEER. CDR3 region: CASGQGGGEKLFF. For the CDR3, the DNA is TGCGCCAGCGGACAGGGTGGGGGTGAAAAACTGTTTTTT.

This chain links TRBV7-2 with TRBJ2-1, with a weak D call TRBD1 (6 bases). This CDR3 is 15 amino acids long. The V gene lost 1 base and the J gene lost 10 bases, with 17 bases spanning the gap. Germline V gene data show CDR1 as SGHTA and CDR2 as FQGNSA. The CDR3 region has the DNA TGTGCCAGCAGCTTAGTAGACAGGAAACCGTCAGAGCAGTTCTTC. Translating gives CASSLVDRKPSEQFF. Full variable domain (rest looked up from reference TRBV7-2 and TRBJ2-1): GAGVSQSPSNKVTEKGKDVELRCDPISGHTALYWYRQSLGQGLEFLIYFQGNSAPDKSGLPSDRFSAERTGGSVSTLTIQRTQQEDSAVYLCASSLVDRKPSEQFFGPGTRLTVL.

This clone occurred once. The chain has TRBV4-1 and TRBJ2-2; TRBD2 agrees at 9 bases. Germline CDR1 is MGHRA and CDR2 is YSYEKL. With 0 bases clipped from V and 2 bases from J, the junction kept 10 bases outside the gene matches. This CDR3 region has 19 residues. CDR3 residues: CASSQDSGGGAANTGELFF. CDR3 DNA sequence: TGCGCCAGCAGCCAAGATTCTGGCGGGGGGGCCGCAAACACCGGGGAGCTGTTTTTT.

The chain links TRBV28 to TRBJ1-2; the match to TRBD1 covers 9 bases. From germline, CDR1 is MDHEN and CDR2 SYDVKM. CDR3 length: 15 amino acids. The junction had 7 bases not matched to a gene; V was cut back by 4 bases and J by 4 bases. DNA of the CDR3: TGTGCCAGCAGTTCTCGGACAGGGGCGGGCTATGGCTACACCTTC. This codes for CASSSRTGAGYGYTF.

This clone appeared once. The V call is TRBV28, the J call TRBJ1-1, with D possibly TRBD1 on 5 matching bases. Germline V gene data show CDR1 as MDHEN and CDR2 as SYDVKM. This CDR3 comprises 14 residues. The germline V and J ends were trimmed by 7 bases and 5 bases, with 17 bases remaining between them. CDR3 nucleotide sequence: TGTGCCAGCACCTCTGCCCAGGGTAGGACTGAAGCTTTCTTT. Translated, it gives CASTSAQGRTEAFF.

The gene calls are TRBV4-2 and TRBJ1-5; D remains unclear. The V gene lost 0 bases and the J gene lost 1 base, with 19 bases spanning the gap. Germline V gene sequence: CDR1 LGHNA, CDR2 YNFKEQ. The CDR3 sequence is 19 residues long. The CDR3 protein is CASSQERMGPQVSNQPQHF. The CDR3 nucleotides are TGTGCCAGCAGCCAAGAACGGATGGGCCCACAAGTAAGCAATCAGCCCCAGCATTTT.

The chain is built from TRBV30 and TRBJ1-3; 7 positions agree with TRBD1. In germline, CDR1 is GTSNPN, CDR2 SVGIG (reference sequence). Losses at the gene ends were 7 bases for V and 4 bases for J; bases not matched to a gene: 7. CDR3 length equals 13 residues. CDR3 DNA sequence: TGTGCCTCCCAGGGGGTTCGCGGAAACACCATATATTTT. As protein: CASQGVRGNTIYF. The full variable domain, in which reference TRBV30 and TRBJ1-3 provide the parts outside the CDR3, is SQTIHQWPATLVQPVGSPLSLECTVEGTSNPNLYWYRQAAGRGLQLLFYSVGIGQISSEVPQNLSASRPQDRQFILSSKKLLLSDSGFYLCASQGVRGNTIYFGEGSWLTVV.

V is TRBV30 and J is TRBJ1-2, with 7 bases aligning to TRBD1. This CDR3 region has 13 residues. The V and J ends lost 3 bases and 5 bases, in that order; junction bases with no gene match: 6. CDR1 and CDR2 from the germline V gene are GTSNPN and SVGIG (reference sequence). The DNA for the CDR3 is TGTGCCTGGAGGCGGGACAGACCTTATGGCTACACCTTC. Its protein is CAWRRDRPYGYTF. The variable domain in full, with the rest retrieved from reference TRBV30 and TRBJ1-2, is SQTIHQWPATLVQPVGSPLSLECTVEGTSNPNLYWYRQAAGRGLQLLFYSVGIGQISSEVPQNLSASRPQDRQFILSSKKLLLSDSGFYLCAWRRDRPYGYTFGSGTRLTVV.

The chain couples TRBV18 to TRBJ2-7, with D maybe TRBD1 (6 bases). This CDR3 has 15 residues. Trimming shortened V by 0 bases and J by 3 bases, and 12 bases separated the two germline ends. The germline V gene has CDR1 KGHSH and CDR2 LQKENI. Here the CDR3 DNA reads TGTGCCAGCTCACCACCGACAGGAACTGGCTACGAGCAGTACTTC. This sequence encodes CASSPPTGTGYEQYF.

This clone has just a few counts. CDR3 in amino acids: CATSDPTGYLNTEAFF. In DNA, the CDR3 is TGTGCCACCAGTGACCCGACAGGGTACCTGAACACTGAAGCTTTCTTT. This chain uses TRBV24-1 with TRBJ1-1; 7 nucleotides agree with TRBD1. The CDR3 spans 16 residues. In germline, CDR1 is KGHDR, CDR2 SFDVKD. Losses at the gene ends were 4 bases for V and 0 bases for J; bases not matched to a gene: 7.

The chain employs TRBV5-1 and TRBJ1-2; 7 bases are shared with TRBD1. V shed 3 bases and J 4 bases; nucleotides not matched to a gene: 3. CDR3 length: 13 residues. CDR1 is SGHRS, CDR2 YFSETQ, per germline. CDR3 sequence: CASSSGQVYGYTF. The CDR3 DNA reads TGCGCCAGCAGCTCCGGACAGGTCTATGGCTACACCTTC.

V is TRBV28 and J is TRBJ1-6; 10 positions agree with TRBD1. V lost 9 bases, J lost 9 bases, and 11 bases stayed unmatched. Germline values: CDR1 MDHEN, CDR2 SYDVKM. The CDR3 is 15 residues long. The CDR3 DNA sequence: TGTGCCAGTAAGCGGGACAGGGGATTAGGTTCACCCCTCCACTTT. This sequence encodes CASKRDRGLGSPLHF.

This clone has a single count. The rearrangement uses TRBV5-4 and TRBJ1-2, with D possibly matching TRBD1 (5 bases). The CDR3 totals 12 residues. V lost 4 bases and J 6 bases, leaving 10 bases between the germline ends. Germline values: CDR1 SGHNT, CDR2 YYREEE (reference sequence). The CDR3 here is CASSEGLHGYTF. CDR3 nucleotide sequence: TGTGCCAGCAGCGAGGGACTCCATGGCTACACCTTC.

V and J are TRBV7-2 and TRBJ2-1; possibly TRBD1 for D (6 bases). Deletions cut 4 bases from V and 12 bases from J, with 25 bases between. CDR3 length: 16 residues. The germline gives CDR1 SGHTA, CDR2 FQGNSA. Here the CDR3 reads CASSSGGPSGGGVQFF. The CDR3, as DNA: TGTGCCAGCAGCTCTGGGGGCCCCTCGGGCGGTGGTGTGCAGTTCTTC.

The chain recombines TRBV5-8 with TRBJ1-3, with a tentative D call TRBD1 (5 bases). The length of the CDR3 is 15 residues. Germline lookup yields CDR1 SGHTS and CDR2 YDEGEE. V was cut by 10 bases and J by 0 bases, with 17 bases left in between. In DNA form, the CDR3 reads TGTGCCGGAACGAGTGGGGGGAGCTCTGGAAACACCATATATTTT. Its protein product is CAGTSGGSSGNTIYF. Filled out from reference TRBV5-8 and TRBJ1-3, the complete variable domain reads EAGVTQSPTHLIKTRGQQATLRCSPISGHTSVYWYQQALGLGLQFLLWYDEGEERNRGNFPPRFSGRQFPNYSSELNVNALELEDSALYLCAGTSGGSSGNTIYFGEGSWLTVV.

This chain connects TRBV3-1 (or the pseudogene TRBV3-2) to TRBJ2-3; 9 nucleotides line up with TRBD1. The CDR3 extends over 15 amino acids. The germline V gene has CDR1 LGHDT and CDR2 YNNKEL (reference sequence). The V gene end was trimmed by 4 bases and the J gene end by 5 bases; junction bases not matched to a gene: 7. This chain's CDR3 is CASSLRTGAGDTQYF. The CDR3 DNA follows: TGTGCCAGCAGCCTCCGGACAGGGGCGGGAGATACGCAGTATTTT.

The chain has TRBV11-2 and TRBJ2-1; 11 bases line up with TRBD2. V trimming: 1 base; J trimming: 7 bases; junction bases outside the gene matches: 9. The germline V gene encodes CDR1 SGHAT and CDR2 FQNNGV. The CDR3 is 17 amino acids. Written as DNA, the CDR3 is TGTGCCAGCAGCTTAGTTGTAGCGGGGGGGCCAGGGAATGAGCAGTTCTTC. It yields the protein CASSLVVAGGPGNEQFF.

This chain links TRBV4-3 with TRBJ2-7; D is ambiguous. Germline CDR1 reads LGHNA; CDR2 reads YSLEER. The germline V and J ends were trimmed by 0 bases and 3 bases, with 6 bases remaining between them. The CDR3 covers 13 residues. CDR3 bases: TGCGCCAGCAGCCAAGACCTCCGCTACGAGCAGTACTTC. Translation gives CASSQDLRYEQYF.

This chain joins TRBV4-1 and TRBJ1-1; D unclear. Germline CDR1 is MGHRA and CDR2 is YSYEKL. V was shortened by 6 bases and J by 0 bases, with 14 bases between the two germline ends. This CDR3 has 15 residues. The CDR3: CASRFDTRLNTEAFF. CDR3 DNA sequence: TGCGCCAGCAGGTTTGATACTCGCTTGAACACTGAAGCTTTCTTT.

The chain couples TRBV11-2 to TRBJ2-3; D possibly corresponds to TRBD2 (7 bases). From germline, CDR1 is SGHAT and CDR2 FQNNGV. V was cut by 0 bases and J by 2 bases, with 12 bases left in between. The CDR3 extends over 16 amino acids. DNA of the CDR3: TGTGCCAGCAGCTTAGATGTGGGGGGGCTCACAGATACGCAGTATTTT. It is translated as CASSLDVGGLTDTQYF.

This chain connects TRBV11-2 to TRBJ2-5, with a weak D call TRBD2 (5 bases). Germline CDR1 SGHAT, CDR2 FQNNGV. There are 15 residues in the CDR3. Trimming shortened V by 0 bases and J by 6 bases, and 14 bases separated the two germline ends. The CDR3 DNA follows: TGTGCCAGCAGCTTAGAGGAACGAGGGTGGAAGACCCAGTACTTC. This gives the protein CASSLEERGWKTQYF.

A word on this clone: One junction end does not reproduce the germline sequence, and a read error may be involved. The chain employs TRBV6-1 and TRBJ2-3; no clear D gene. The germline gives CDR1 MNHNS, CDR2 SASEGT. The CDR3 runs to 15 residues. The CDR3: CASSQARQNSDTQYF. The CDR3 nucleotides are TGTGCCAGCAGTCAAGCCCGGCAGAACAGCGATACGCAGTATTTT.

In nucleotides, the CDR3 is TGTGCCAGCAGTTTAGGACAGCCGATGAACACTGAAGCTTTCTTT. As protein: CASSLGQPMNTEAFF. The chain carries TRBV27 and TRBJ1-1; D may be TRBD1 (6 bases). This CDR3 is built from 15 residues. V was clipped by 2 bases and J by 0 bases, with 10 bases between them. Germline CDR1 reads MNHEY; CDR2 reads SMNVEV (reference sequence).